Described below is a single TCR beta chain sequence and its context. The length of the CDR3 is 15 residues. CDR1 is SGHTA, CDR2 FQGNSA, per germline. V lost 1 base to trimming and J lost 7 bases, with 16 bases between them. The data were taken from a study of blood T cell repertoires in COVID-19. Data came from immunoSEQ multiplex PCR; TCRdb stores just in-frame clones and leaves some out. The sample yields over 200,000 clones, 86% seen once. Clinical history as reported by participants underpinned cohort assignment. This receptor was identified in a woman aged 50 to 60 in a cohort exposed to, infected with or recovered from COVID-19 (not recorded which). Sequenced input: PBMCs or T cells enriched from blood (not recorded which). V is TRBV7-2 and J is TRBJ1-2; D gene unclear. CDR3 sequence: CASSLGPGEAGGYTF. The CDR3 DNA reads TGTGCCAGCAGCTTAGGCCCTGGGGAGGCCGGTGGCTACACCTTC.